The 15 T cell receptor beta chains in this list originate from one sample, sequenced in a study of beta chain features in type 1 diabetes. Investigators reverse transcribed all isolated RNA, so they sequenced expressed TCRB transcripts. Some clones are missing from TCRdb's copy, which holds only in-frame ones; the method was immunoSEQ multiplex PCR. Of about 180,000 clones detected, more than 10% appear once; the ten largest clones hold about 0.59%. Sequencing input: central memory CD4+ T cells from blood. All receptors come from a woman aged 18-35 years in good health.

This clone occurred a few times. V and J are TRBV5-1 and TRBJ1-2, with 8 bases aligning to TRBD1. The CDR3 is 15 amino acids. Germline values: CDR1 SGHRS, CDR2 YFSETQ. V was clipped by 6 bases and J by 5 bases; unmatched bases: 12. The chain's CDR3 is CASKRTDRDAYGYTF. CDR3 DNA sequence: TGCGCCAGCAAGCGGACGGACAGGGACGCGTATGGCTACACCTTC.

V is TRBV5-1 and J is TRBJ2-5; 10 nucleotides align to TRBD2. Trimming took 4 bases from V and 3 from J; bases not matched to a gene: 6. This CDR3 has 15 residues. Germline values: CDR1 SGHRS, CDR2 YFSETQ. The CDR3 here is CASSPPLAGEETQYF. CDR3 DNA sequence: TGCGCCAGCAGCCCGCCGCTAGCGGGAGAAGAGACCCAGTACTTC.

The genes are TRBV28 and TRBJ2-7; 9 bases agree with TRBD2. Germline V gene data show CDR1 as MDHEN and CDR2 as SYDVKM. The junction had 9 bases not matched to a gene; V was cut back by 6 bases and J by 0 bases. The CDR3 is 16 amino acids. CDR3 amino acids: CASRREGAFSSYEQYF. CDR3 nucleotides: TGTGCCAGCAGGCGGGAGGGGGCCTTTTCCTCCTACGAGCAGTACTTC.

This clone was counted between two and nine times. The rearrangement links TRBV6-1 to TRBJ2-3, with 8 bases that match TRBD1. The CDR3 is 14 amino acids. Germline V CDR1 and CDR2: MNHNS, SASEGT. Trimming cost V 10 bases and J 5 bases; bases outside gene matches: 11. CDR3 amino acids: CATALTGVGDTQYF. DNA of the CDR3: TGTGCCACCGCCCTGACAGGGGTTGGAGATACGCAGTATTTT.

The sample holds a few counts of this clone. The CDR3 loop reads CASTLAGVNEQFF. CDR3 sequence (DNA): TGTGCCAGCACACTAGCGGGAGTCAATGAGCAGTTCTTC. The chain has TRBV25-1 and TRBJ2-1; 11 bases line up with TRBD2. Germline loops: CDR1 MGHDK, CDR2 SYGVNS. The ends lost 7 bases at V and 6 bases at J; junction bases unmatched: 2. The length of the CDR3 is 13 residues.

The chain has TRBV19 and TRBJ2-1; D may be TRBD2 (5 bases). V was clipped by 10 bases and J by 0 bases, with 13 bases between them. Germline loops: CDR1 LNHDA, CDR2 SQIVND (reference sequence). This CDR3 comprises 14 residues. The CDR3 loop reads CATNRGSSYNEQFF. The CDR3 bases are TGTGCCACCAACCGGGGTAGCTCCTACAATGAGCAGTTCTTC.

This clone occurred a few times. V gene TRBV5-1 combines with J gene TRBJ2-7; 7 bases fit TRBD1. The CDR3 sequence is 13 residues long. The V segment lost 3 bases and the J segment 5 bases; nucleotides outside the gene matches: 5. Germline CDR1 and CDR2: SGHRS and YFSETQ. The CDR3 loop is CASSWDRVDEQYF. In DNA, the CDR3 is TGCGCCAGCAGCTGGGACAGAGTGGACGAGCAGTACTTC.

The chain combines TRBV7-2 with TRBJ2-1; maybe TRBD2 (5 bases). The V end lost 0 bases, the J end lost 10 bases, and 13 bases lay between the germline ends. Germline CDR1 SGHTA, CDR2 FQGNSA. CDR3 length: 14 residues. The CDR3 region has the DNA TGTGCCAGCAGCTTAGCACATACTAGTAAGGAGCAGTTCTTC. As protein: CASSLAHTSKEQFF.

This chain connects TRBV5-1 to TRBJ2-5; D is ambiguous. In germline, CDR1 is SGHRS, CDR2 YFSETQ. Between the trimmed V and J ends, which lost 8 bases and 1 base, there was a span of 12 bases. The CDR3 runs to 13 residues. CDR3 residues: CASCRVVQETQYF. The CDR3 DNA reads as TGCGCCAGTTGTCGGGTCGTCCAAGAGACCCAGTACTTC.

This clone came up a few times. Within the sample, other DNA sequences also encode this same CDR3. CDR3 loop: CASSYGAGNQPQHF. The CDR3 region has the DNA TGTGCCAGCAGTTACGGCGCGGGCAATCAGCCCCAGCATTTT. The chain has TRBV6-6 and TRBJ1-5; D uncertain. Germline V CDR1 and CDR2: MNHNY, SVGAGI (reference sequence). The CDR3 contains 14 residues. V dropped 2 bases and J dropped 2 bases, with 7 bases sitting between them.

As to this clone: Other DNA sequences in this sample translate to the same CDR3. The J gene is TRBJ1-5, the V gene TRBV14, with D uncertain. The V gene's germline CDR1 is SGHDN and CDR2 FVKESK. CDR3 length: 13 residues. V dropped 1 base and J dropped 4 bases, with 5 bases sitting between them. The CDR3 sequence: CASSQGLNQPQHF. CDR3 nucleotides: TGTGCCAGCAGCCAAGGTCTTAATCAGCCCCAGCATTTT.

J is TRBJ2-5 and V is TRBV5-1, with 8 bases that match TRBD1. Germline loops: CDR1 SGHRS, CDR2 YFSETQ. This CDR3 is built from 15 residues. The junction had 8 bases not matched to a gene; V was cut back by 3 bases and J by 4 bases. CDR3 in amino acids: CASSSTGTGGETQYF. In DNA form, the CDR3 reads TGCGCCAGCAGCTCCACCGGGACAGGTGGAGAGACCCAGTACTTC.

This clone was picked up a small number of times. The rearrangement links TRBV5-1 to TRBJ2-1; the match to TRBD2 covers 10 bases. This CDR3 contains 15 residues. Germline V gives CDR1 SGHRS, CDR2 YFSETQ. The V segment lost 0 bases and the J segment 8 bases; nucleotides outside the gene matches: 5. The CDR3 loop is CASSLGAGGRDEQFF. DNA for the CDR3: TGCGCCAGCAGCTTGGGAGCGGGAGGGAGAGATGAGCAGTTCTTC.

This clone was counted between two and nine times. CDR3 sequence: CASSTGQGLNQPQHF. CDR3 bases: TGTGCCAGCAGTACGGGACAGGGTTTGAATCAGCCCCAGCATTTT. J is TRBJ1-5 and V is TRBV28; 9 bases map to TRBD1. Germline V gene sequence: CDR1 MDHEN, CDR2 SYDVKM. V shed 5 bases, J shed 4 bases, and the junction held 6 bases outside the gene matches. CDR3 length equals 15 residues.

This chain links TRBV7-2 with TRBJ2-7; D not resolved. Trimming pared 4 bases from V and 5 bases from J, leaving 15 bases between. The CDR3 sequence is 14 residues long. The germline CDR1 and CDR2 sequences are SGHTA and FQGNSA. DNA of the CDR3: TGTGCCAGCAGCTCCAACGGCGTTCGGGACGAGCAGTACTTC. Translated: CASSSNGVRDEQYF.